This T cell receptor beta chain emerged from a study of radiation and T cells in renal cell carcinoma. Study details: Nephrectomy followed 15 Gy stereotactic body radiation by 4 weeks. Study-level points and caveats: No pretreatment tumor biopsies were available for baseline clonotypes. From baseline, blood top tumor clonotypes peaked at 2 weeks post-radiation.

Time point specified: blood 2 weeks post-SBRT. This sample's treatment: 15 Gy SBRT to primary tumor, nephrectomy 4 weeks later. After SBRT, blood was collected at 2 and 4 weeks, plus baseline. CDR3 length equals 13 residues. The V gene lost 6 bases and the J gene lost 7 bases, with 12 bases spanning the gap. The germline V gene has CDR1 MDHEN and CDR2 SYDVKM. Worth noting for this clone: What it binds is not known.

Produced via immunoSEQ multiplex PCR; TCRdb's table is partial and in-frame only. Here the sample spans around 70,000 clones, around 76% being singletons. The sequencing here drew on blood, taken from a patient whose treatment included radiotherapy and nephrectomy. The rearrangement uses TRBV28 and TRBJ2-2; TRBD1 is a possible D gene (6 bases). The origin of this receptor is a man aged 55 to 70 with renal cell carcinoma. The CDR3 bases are TGTGCCAGCAGAACCGGACAGATCGGGGAGCTGTTTTTT. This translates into CASRTGQIGELFF.